This T cell receptor (beta chain) emerged from a study of T cell changes during pregnancy in multiple sclerosis. The CDR3 is made up of 16 amino acids. Germline-derived CDR1 and CDR2 are SGHTA and FQGNSA. V was pared by 7 bases and J by 0 bases, with 11 bases of the junction left unmatched. Clones were sequenced by immunoSEQ multiplex PCR, and TCRdb holds only the in-frame ones, with some missing. There are roughly 69,000 clones in the sample; approximately 90% occur only once, and roughly 1.5% lies in the top ten. This sequence joins TRBV7-2 and TRBJ1-1; the match to TRBD1 covers 7 bases. The sequence was obtained from a female donor with multiple sclerosis, enrolled in a pregnancy study. The source material was peripheral blood, sampled in the third trimester of pregnancy. The CDR3 protein is CASIRTGQIMNTEAFF. The CDR3 DNA reads as TGTGCCAGCATCAGGACAGGCCAAATTATGAACACTGAAGCTTTCTTT.